Below, one T cell receptor (beta chain) is given with its context. Seattle's enrolled individuals joined amid active infection and were then monitored longitudinally. In the study's own analysis: Reference gene primers were amplified, and this amplification served to estimate nucleated cell counts. TCRdb keeps only in-frame clones here, not all; method: immunoSEQ multiplex PCR. That table supplies the V and J calls and clone size; D and trimming were determined from the DNA. The sample includes 160,000 or so clones, over 85% of them seen just once. This sample is drawn from a study of blood T cell repertoires in COVID-19. Study overall: Samples representing acute and convalescent COVID-19 were sourced from the United States, Italy and Spain. PBMCs, B-cell-depleted T cells, or T cells were the source of the cDNA or gDNA that made up the material.

The CDR3 contains 13 residues. Germline V gene sequence: CDR1 MNHEY, CDR2 SVGAGI. Trimming cost V 2 bases and J 10 bases, with 11 bases left between them. The sequence came from a woman aged 55-70 years with COVID-19, enrolled during active disease. J is TRBJ1-4 and V is TRBV6-5, with D maybe TRBD1 (5 bases). The material sequenced was peripheral blood. Here the CDR3 reads CASSYRGGLKLFF. In DNA form, the CDR3 reads TGTGCCAGCAGTTACCGGGGGGGTCTAAAACTGTTTTTT.